The present T cell receptor (beta chain) was sequenced within a study of T cells in Graves' hyperthyroidism and ophthalmopathy. Findings and caveats of the study: Through a model of 13 V-J features, ophthalmopathy was separated from stable hyperthyroidism.

Orbital computed tomography and thyroid ultrasound, together with serum TRAb and thyroxine and clinical symptoms, were used for diagnoses. Progressors' blood was drawn at hyperthyroidism diagnosis, before ophthalmopathy symptoms. TCR beta CDR3 sequences were amplified from RNA transcripts. When the TCR CDR3 underwent first-round RT-PCR, the HTBI primer set was used. TCRdb reanalysed the multiplex PCR reads using MiXCR and keeps one entry per CDR3 protein. Of 300,000 to 450,000 distinct CDR3 sequences detected, about 15% appear once; the ten largest clones hold roughly 25%. A remark on this clonotype: Its cognate antigen is unknown.

The TCR sequence derives from a woman younger than 35 with Graves' hyperthyroidism that later progressed to Graves' ophthalmopathy. What was sequenced was blood.

CDR3 sequence (DNA): TGTGCCAGCAGCGCATTGGCGGGAGGGGTGACAGAGACCCAGTACTTC. Translating it yields CASSALAGGVTETQYF. The rearrangement joins TRBV28 to TRBJ2-5; TRBD2 agrees at 9 bases. This CDR3 comprises 16 residues. V lost 6 bases to trimming and J lost 4 bases; unmatched junction nucleotides: 12. The germline V gene encodes CDR1 MDHEN and CDR2 SYDVKM.